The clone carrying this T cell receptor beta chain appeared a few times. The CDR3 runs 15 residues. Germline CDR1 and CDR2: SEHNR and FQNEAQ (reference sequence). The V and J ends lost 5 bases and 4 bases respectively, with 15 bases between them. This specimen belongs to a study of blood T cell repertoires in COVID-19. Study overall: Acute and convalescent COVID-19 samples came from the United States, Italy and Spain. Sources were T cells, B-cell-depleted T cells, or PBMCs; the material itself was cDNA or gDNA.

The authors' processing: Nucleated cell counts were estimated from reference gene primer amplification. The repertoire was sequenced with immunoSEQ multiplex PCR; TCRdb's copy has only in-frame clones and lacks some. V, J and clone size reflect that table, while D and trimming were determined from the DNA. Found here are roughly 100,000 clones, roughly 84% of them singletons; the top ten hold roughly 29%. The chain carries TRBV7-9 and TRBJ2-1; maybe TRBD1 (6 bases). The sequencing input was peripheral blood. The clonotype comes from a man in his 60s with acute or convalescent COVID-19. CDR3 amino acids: CASSLQGPTYNEQFF. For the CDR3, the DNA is TGTGCCAGCAGCCTACAGGGCCCGACTTACAATGAGCAGTTCTTC.